The clone carrying this TCR beta chain appeared a few times. The antigen remains undetermined. The sample is drawn from a study of Graves' ophthalmopathy and Graves' hyperthyroidism. Study findings and constraints: A 13-signature model separated ophthalmopathy from stable hyperthyroidism, reaching around 88% sensitivity and less than 82% specificity cross-validated.

As the template, RNA transcripts were used to amplify TCR beta CDR3 regions. The authors performed first-round RT-PCR with HTBI primers and then a second-round multiplex PCR. In TCRdb, the multiplex PCR reads were re-called with MiXCR into one record per CDR3 protein. The sample has about 220,000 distinct CDR3 sequences, about a fifth seen once. After removal of 6 bases from V and 6 bases from J, the junction contained 9 bases not matched to a gene. This CDR3 comprises 14 residues. Looked up from germline, CDR1 is MNHEY and CDR2 is SVGAGI. Diagnoses were established from clinical symptoms, serum thyroxine, TRAb, thyroid ultrasound and orbital computed tomography.

The sequenced sample consisted of peripheral blood. This TCR was recovered from a woman aged 50 to 60 with Graves' ophthalmopathy. J is TRBJ2-7 and V is TRBV6-5; 9 positions match TRBD1. DNA of the CDR3: TGTGCCAGCAGATATAGGGGACAGGGAAGCGAGCAGTACTTC. Residues: CASRYRGQGSEQYF.